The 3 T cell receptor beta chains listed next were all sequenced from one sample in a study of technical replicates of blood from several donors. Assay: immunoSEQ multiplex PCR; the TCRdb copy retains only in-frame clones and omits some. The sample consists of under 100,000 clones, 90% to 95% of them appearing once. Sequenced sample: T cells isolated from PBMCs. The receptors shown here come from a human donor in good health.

Here the CDR3 DNA reads TGTGCCAGCAGCATCGGACAGGGCTTCTTACGGAGCAATCAGCCCCAGCATTTT. This sequence encodes CASSIGQGFLRSNQPQHF. V and J are TRBV21-1 and TRBJ1-5; the D segment call TRBD1 is taken from the table without a DNA check. TRBV21-1 is assigned pseudogene status. CDR3 size: 18 residues.

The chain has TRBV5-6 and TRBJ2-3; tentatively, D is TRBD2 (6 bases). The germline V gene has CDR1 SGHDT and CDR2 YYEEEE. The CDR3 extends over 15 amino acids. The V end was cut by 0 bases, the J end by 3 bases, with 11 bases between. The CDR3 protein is CASSLATRPTDTQYF. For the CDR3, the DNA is TGTGCCAGCAGCTTGGCGACTAGACCGACAGATACGCAGTATTTT.

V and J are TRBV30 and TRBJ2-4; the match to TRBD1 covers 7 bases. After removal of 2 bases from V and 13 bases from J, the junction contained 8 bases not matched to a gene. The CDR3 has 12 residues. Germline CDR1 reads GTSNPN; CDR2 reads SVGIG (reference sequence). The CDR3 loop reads CAWSPTGARQYF. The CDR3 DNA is TGTGCCTGGAGTCCTACAGGGGCACGACAGTACTTC.